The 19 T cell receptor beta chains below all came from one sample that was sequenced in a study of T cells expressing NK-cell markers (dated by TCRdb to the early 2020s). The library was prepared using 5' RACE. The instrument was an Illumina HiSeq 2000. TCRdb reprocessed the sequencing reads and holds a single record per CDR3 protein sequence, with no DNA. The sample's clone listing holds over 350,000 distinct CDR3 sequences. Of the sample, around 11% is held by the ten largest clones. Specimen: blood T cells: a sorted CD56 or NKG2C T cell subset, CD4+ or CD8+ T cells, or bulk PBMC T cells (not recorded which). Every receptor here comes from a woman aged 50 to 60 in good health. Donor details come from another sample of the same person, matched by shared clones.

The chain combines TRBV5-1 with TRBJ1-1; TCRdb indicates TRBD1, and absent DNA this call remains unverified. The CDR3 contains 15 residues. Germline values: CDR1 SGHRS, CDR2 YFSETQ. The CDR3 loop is CASSQVGGANTEAFF.

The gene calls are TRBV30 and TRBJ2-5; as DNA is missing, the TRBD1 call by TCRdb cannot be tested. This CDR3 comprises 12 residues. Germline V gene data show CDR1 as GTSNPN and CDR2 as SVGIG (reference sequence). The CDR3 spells CAWSPGWETQYF.

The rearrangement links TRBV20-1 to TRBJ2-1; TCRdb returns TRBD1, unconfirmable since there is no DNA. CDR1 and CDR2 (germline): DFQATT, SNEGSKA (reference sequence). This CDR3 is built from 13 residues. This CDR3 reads CSAPGRRGNEQFF.

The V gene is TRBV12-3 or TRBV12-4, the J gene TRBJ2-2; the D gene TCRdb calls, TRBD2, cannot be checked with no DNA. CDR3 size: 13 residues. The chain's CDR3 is CASRLMGAGELFF.

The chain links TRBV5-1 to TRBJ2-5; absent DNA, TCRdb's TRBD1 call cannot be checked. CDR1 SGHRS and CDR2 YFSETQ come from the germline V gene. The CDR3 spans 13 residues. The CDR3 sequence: CASSQGAKETQYF.

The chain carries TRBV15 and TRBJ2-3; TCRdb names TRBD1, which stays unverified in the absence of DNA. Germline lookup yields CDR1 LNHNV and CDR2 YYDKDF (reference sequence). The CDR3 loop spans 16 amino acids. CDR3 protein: CATNPRWATTTDTQYF.

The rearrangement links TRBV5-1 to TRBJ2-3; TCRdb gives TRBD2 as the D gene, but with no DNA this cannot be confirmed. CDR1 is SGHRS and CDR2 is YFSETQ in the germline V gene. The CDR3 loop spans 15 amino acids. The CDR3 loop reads CASSLESGSTDTQYF. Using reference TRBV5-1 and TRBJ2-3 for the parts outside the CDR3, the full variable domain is KAGVTQTPRYLIKTRGQQVTLSCSPISGHRSVSWYQQTPGQGLQFLFEYFSETQRNKGNFPGRFSGRQFSNSRSEMNVSTLELGDSALYLCASSLESGSTDTQYFGPGTRLTVL.

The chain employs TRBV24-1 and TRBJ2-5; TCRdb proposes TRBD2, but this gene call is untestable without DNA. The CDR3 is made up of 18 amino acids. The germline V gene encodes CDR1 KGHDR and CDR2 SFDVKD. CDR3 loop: CATSDKHYHWRGRKTQYF.

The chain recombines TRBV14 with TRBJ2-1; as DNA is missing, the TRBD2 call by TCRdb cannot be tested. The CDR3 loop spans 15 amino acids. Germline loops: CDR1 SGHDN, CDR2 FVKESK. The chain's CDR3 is CASSLLGGQNNEQFF. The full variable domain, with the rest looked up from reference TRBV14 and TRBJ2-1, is EAGVTQFPSHSVIEKGQTVTLRCDPISGHDNLYWYRRVMGKEIKFLLHFVKESKQDESGMPNNRFLAERTGGTYSTLKVQPAELEDSGVYFCASSLLGGQNNEQFFGPGTRLTVL.

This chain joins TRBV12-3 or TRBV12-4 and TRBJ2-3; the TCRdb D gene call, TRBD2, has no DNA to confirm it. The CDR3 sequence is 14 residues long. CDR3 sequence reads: CASRRESSTDTQYF.

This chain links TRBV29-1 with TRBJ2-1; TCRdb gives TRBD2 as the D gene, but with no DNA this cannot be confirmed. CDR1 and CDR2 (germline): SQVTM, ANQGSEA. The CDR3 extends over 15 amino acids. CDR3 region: CSVGGSGRAGNEQFF.

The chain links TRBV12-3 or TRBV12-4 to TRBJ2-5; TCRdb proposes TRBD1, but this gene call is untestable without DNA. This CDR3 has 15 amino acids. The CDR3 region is CASSLVWDNRETQYF.

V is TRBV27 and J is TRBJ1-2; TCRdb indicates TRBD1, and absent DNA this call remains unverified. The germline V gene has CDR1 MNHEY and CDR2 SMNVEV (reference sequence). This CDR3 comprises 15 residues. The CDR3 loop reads CASRQQGAPNYGYTF.

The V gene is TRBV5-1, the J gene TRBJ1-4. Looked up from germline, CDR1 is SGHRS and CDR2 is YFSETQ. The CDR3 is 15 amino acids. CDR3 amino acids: CASSPMGQREEKLFF.

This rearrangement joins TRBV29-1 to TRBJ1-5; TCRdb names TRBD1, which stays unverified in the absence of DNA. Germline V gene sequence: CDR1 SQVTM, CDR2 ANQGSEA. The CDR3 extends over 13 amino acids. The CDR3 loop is CSVDAGVNQPQHF.

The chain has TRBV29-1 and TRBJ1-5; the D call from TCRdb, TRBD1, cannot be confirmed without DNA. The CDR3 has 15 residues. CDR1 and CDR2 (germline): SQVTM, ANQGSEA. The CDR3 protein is CSVREGQHGNQPQHF.

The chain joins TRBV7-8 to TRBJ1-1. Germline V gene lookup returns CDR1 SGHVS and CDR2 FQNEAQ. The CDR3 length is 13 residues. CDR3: CASSLALLREAFF. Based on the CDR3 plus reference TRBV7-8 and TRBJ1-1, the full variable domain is GAGVSQSPRYKVAKRGQDVALRCDPISGHVSLFWYQQALGQGPEFLTYFQNEAQLDKSGLPSDRFFAERPEGSVSTLKIQRTQQEDSAVYLCASSLALLREAFFGQGTRLTVV.

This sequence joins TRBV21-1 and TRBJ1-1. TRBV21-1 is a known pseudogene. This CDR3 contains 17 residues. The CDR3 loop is CASSKAFSDVNYTEAFF.

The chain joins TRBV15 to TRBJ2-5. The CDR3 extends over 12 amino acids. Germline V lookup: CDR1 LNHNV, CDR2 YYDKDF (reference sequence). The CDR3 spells CATSDAMETQYF. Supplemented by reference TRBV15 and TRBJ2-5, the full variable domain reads DAMVIQNPRYQVTQFGKPVTLSCSQTLNHNVMYWYQQKSSQAPKLLFHYYDKDFNNEADTPDNFQSRRPNTSFCFLDIRSPGLGDTAMYLCATSDAMETQYFGPGTRLLVL.